A selection of T cell receptor beta chains follows, all from one sample in a study of cytomegalovirus exposure and HLA in healthy donors. Sequenced by immunoSEQ multiplex PCR; TCRdb stores in-frame clones only, minus some. The table records some 200,000 clones, roughly three quarters of them present only once. Material: PBMCs. Receptors were obtained from a man aged 50-59 years in good health and CMV-seronegative. Both conserved end residues are part of each CDR3.

V gene: TRBV4-2
CDR3 protein: CASSQETGRHNEQFF

V gene: TRBV6-4
CDR3 protein: CASSDRVFRDEQYF

V gene: TRBV5-1
CDR3 protein: CASSVRTGQGNTEAFF

V gene: TRBV6-5
CDR3 protein: CASSYRDSGNTIYF

V gene: TRBV9
CDR3 protein: CASGDSSGLYNEQFF

V gene: TRBV30
CDR3 protein: CAWRKRGGQDTNQPQHF

V gene: TRBV7-3
CDR3 protein: CASSLGAGKTEAFF

V gene: TRBV4-1
CDR3 protein: CASSLTSGTYNEQFF

V gene: TRBV7-8
CDR3 protein: CASSLDSAEATEAFF

V gene: TRBV9
CDR3 protein: CASSVAASGNNEQFF

V gene: TRBV28
CDR3 protein: CASSLLSNQPQHF

V gene: TRBV6-1
CDR3 protein: CASSEQGSGNTEAFF

V gene: TRBV27
CDR3 protein: CASSLSGAGVQDTQYF

V gene: TRBV27
CDR3 protein: CASTPHGGTDTQYF

V gene: TRBV6-5
CDR3 protein: CASSGRTGGYGYTF

V gene: TRBV10-2
CDR3 protein: CASSGAGAGYEQYF

V gene: TRBV5-1
CDR3 protein: CASSLDRPYEQYF

V gene: TRBV19
CDR3 protein: CASSATSGPYEQYF

V gene: TRBV7-2
CDR3 protein: CASSIGGQGAQYF

V gene: TRBV9
CDR3 protein: CASTFSGLAVATDTQYF

V gene: TRBV11-2
CDR3 protein: CASSLDRLENEQFF

V gene: TRBV2
CDR3 protein: CASKETGSNSPLHF

V gene: TRBV18
CDR3 protein: CASSPEGGGYTF

V gene: TRBV14
CDR3 protein: CASSSRDRLTGELFF

V gene: TRBV7-9
CDR3 protein: CASSSRQGAGEQYF

V gene: TRBV10-1
CDR3 protein: CASSPTSGTDTQYF

V gene: TRBV14
CDR3 protein: CASSRTGPSGDIQYF

V gene: TRBV10-1
CDR3 protein: CASSTGQGLSLGNEQFF

V gene: TRBV4-2
CDR3 protein: CASSQAGLNSYEQYF

V gene: TRBV28
CDR3 protein: CASSTQDRPSYEQYF